This TCR beta chain is from a study of Tregs in tolerant kidney transplant recipients. Method: immunoSEQ multiplex PCR; TCRdb's copy keeps in-frame clones and lacks some. The sample lists some 69,000 clones, around 84% occurring once. Thawed PBMCs were FACS-sorted into unstimulated CD4+CD25+CD127- regulatory T cells, CD4+CD25- non-regulatory cells, CD4 and CD8 cells. Whole-study findings and limits: Activated donor B cell expansion appeared to reveal the most relevant donor-specific TCRbeta repertoire. No direct test of biological reproducibility was done here.

As regards this clone: The antigen remains undetermined.

The sequenced sample consisted of CD4+ T cells from blood. The clonotype comes from a human donor in good health.

CDR3 sequence (DNA): TGTGCCAGCAGTTTAAGGACAGGGGGCGAGACCCAGTACTTC. Protein product: CASSLRTGGETQYF. This chain links TRBV27 with TRBJ2-5, with 11 nucleotides matching TRBD1. Trimming cost V 2 bases and J 5 bases; bases outside gene matches: 1. Germline V lookup: CDR1 MNHEY, CDR2 SMNVEV (reference sequence). This CDR3 comprises 14 residues.